This is a list of T cell receptor beta chains from one sample in a study of shared clonotypes between healthy human individuals. The method was immunoSEQ multiplex PCR; TCRdb's version includes in-frame clones alone and lacks a portion of them. This table has millions of clones, roughly 94% appearing once. Specimen: naive CD8+ T cells sorted from blood. Receptors originate from a man between 18 and 29 years old in good health. The conserved cysteine and the conserved F or W are not part of the CDR3 here. Expanded clones get a size class; other rows say once, few or many, or leave the size out.

ASGVLGTAEAF	.	TRBV6-5	TRBJ1-1	11
AWSIGEDTEAF	.	TRBV30	TRBJ1-1	11
ASSLTRQGSDWDGYT	.	TRBV5-1	TRBJ1-2	15
ASSIRPLAGGDNEQF	once	TRBV19	TRBJ2-1	15
ASSLKTLKAFISNTEAF	few	TRBV7-2	TRBJ1-1	17
ASSGPVWVGAF	.	TRBV7-9	TRBJ1-1	11
ASSEGGQGGSPLH	.	TRBV2	TRBJ1-6	13
ASSEGRAAEQY	.	TRBV2	TRBJ2-7	11
ASSLGLAGPYEQY	.	TRBV27	TRBJ2-7	13
ASSERIPTGVYGYT	.	TRBV6-1	TRBJ1-2	14
ASSPTGYGEAF	.	TRBV28	TRBJ1-1	11
ASSPTAGGSTDTQY	once	TRBV7-6	TRBJ2-3	14
ASNRPIGMNNEQF	.	TRBV2	TRBJ2-1	13
ASRLTSGLDGELF	once	TRBV5-1	TRBJ2-2	13
ASSLSDRGLYEQY	.	TRBV4-1	TRBJ2-7	13
ASSLWNREETDTQY	.	TRBV5-6	TRBJ2-3	14
ASIVVAGSYNEQF	.	TRBV7-9	TRBJ2-1	13
ACGAGGSYEQY	.	TRBV6-1	TRBJ2-7	11
ASSYGTLPGVYT	.	TRBV6-5	TRBJ1-2	12
ASTEPGDTQY	.	TRBV2	TRBJ2-3	10
ANPNLASSYNEQF	.	TRBV2	TRBJ2-1	13
ASSLNRGGRQPQH	.	TRBV5-4	TRBJ1-5	13
ASREGASYEQY	.	TRBV10-3	TRBJ2-7	11
ASSEPMDRVVGETQY	.	TRBV10-1	TRBJ2-5	15
ASSIGPRLDNEQF	.	TRBV6-6	TRBJ2-1	13
ATSSGNTIY	.	TRBV6-5	TRBJ1-3	9
ATSRDGTYEQY	.	TRBV15	TRBJ2-7	11
ASSSTFPLH	.	TRBV12-1	TRBJ1-6	9
ASSLGGNGYT	few	TRBV5-6	TRBJ1-2	10
ASSPDSAYEQY	.	TRBV11-3	TRBJ2-7	11
ASSHTGTGTYEQY	.	TRBV27	TRBJ2-7	13
ASSAPNTEEKLF	.	TRBV9	TRBJ1-4	12
ASSLERGSSYEQY	.	TRBV7-2	TRBJ2-7	13
ASSSPGPWAF	.	TRBV28	TRBJ1-1	10
ASSPPGQISGNTIY	.	TRBV5-4	TRBJ1-3	14
ASSYADEKLF	.	TRBV2	TRBJ1-4	10
ASSMGGESGNIQY	.	TRBV6-5	TRBJ2-4	13
ASSPFPSPGGPRTDTQY	.	TRBV7-2	TRBJ2-3	17
ASSQNRAHGELF	.	TRBV6-5	TRBJ2-2	12
ASSLRGTGERYGYT	.	TRBV5-6	TRBJ1-2	14
ASPQGAGYEQY	.	TRBV6-4	TRBJ2-7	11
ASSLSDQETQY	.	TRBV5-1	TRBJ2-5	11
ASSQVELAGHYEQY	.	TRBV4-1	TRBJ2-7	14
ASSEESRTSYEQY	.	TRBV2	TRBJ2-7	13
ASSQIYGTGVWDEQF	.	TRBV27	TRBJ2-1	15
ASSLLTSGSSYEQY	.	TRBV7-2	TRBJ2-7	14
ASSEYTGGTDTQY	.	TRBV25-1	TRBJ2-3	13
ASSQGHIVGGELF	.	TRBV28	TRBJ2-2	13
ATSRDQRALLETNEKLF	.	TRBV15	TRBJ1-4	17
ASSQGTSYEQY	.	TRBV9	TRBJ2-7	11
ASSPGTGANEQY	once	TRBV5-1	TRBJ2-7	12
ASSLGAEGFGD	.	TRBV5-4	TRBJ2-7	11
ASSQDLGGFYNEQF	.	TRBV4-3	TRBJ2-1	14
ASSLVVHPYEQY	.	TRBV5-1	TRBJ2-7	12
ASSIVLGQSYEQY	.	TRBV19	TRBJ2-7	13